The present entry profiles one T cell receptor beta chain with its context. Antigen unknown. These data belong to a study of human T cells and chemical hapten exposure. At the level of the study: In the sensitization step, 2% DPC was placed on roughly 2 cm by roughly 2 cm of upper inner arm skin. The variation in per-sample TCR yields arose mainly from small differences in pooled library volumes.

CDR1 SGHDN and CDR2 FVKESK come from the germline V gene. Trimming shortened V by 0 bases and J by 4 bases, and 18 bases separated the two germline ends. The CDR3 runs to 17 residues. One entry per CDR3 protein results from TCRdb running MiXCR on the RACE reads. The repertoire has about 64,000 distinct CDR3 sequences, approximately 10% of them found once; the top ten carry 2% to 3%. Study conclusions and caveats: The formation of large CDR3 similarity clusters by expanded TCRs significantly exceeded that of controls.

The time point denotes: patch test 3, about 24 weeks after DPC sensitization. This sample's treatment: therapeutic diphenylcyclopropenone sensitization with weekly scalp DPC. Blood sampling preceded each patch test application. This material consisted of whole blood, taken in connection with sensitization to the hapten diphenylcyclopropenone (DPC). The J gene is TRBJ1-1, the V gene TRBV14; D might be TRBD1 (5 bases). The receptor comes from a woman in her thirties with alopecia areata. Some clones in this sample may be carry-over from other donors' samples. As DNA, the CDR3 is TGTGCCAGCAGCCAAGAAAGAACCCGACAGAGGTTCACTGAAGCTTTCTTT. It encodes CASSQERTRQRFTEAFF.